This entry lists 26 T cell receptor beta chains sequenced from one sample in a study of cytomegalovirus exposure and HLA in healthy donors. Here immunoSEQ multiplex PCR was the method, and the copy in TCRdb shows in-frame clones only, minus some. The sample includes 190,000 or so clones, 80% to 85% seen only once; the top ten take approximately 3%. The material sequenced was PBMCs. The receptor set was obtained from a woman between 18 and 29 years old in good health and CMV-seropositive.

The V and J genes are TRBV18 and TRBJ1-5; possibly TRBD1 for D (5 bases). Germline assignment: CDR1 KGHSH and CDR2 LQKENI. The CDR3 is 14 residues long. With 2 bases removed from V and 4 bases from J, the gap between germline ends came to 9 bases. Written as DNA, the CDR3 is TGTGCCAGCTCACCAAATACAGGAAATCAGCCCCAGCATTTT. Residues: CASSPNTGNQPQHF.

The chain combines TRBV5-4 with TRBJ1-4; perhaps TRBD1 as D (5 bases). V was clipped by 4 bases and J by 8 bases, with 18 bases between them. CDR1 is SGHNT, CDR2 YYREEE, per germline (reference sequence). The CDR3 runs 15 residues. In DNA, the CDR3 is TGTGCCAGCAGCCCCGGAAGTCCAGGGCAAGAAAAACTGTTTTTT. Translating gives CASSPGSPGQEKLFF.

The V call is TRBV6-1, the J call TRBJ2-6; a possible D gene is TRBD1 (5 bases). The CDR3 is 15 amino acids. Germline CDR1 reads MNHNS; CDR2 reads SASEGT. Trimming took off 3 bases at V and 0 bases at J, with 6 bases between the two ends. Here the CDR3 reads CASSDGHSGANVLTF. The DNA of the CDR3 is TGTGCCAGCAGTGACGGACACTCTGGGGCCAACGTCCTGACTTTC.

The sample holds a few counts of this clone. The rearrangement links TRBV20-1 to TRBJ1-2; D may be TRBD1 (5 bases). The germline CDR1 and CDR2 sequences are DFQATT and SNEGSKA (reference sequence). CDR3 length: 9 residues. The V gene lost 6 bases and the J gene lost 11 bases, with 10 bases spanning the gap. CDR3 protein: CSAGQGYTF. The CDR3 nucleotides read TGCAGTGCCGGGCAGGGTTACACCTTC.

This chain uses TRBV27 with TRBJ2-7, with unresolved D. The CDR3 has 14 amino acids. In germline, CDR1 is MNHEY, CDR2 SMNVEV (reference sequence). V was cut by 6 bases and J by 4 bases, with 16 bases left in between. CDR3 nucleotide sequence: TGTGCCAGCAGCCGCCTAACAGCACTTTACGAGCAGTACTTC. It codes for CASSRLTALYEQYF.

The rearrangement uses TRBV2 and TRBJ1-3; D is undetermined. The CDR3 has 15 amino acids. V was cut by 3 bases and J by 0 bases, with 9 bases left in between. Germline-derived CDR1 and CDR2 are SNHLY and FYNNEI. This CDR3 reads CASSDGEPSGNTIYF. Written as DNA, the CDR3 is TGTGCCAGCAGTGACGGAGAGCCCTCTGGAAACACCATATATTTT.

In the case of this clone: This may arise from a read error, as a much more abundant clone is one base away. The chain joins TRBV5-6 to TRBJ1-2, with TRBD1 identical over 7 bases. V was clipped by 4 bases and J by 2 bases; unmatched bases: 2. The length of the CDR3 is 13 residues. CDR1 and CDR2 from the germline V gene are SGHDT and YYEEEE. CDR3 sequence reads: CASSPDRNYGYTF. The CDR3 DNA reads TGTGCCAGCAGCCCGGACAGGAACTATGGCTACACCTTC.

This clone was found once. The rearrangement links TRBV7-9 to TRBJ2-3; possibly TRBD2 for D (5 bases). V was cut by 4 bases and J by 6 bases, with 20 bases left in between. Per the germline V gene, CDR1 is SEHNR and CDR2 is FQNEAQ (reference sequence). The CDR3 loop spans 16 amino acids. CDR3 nucleotides: TGTGCCAGCAGCTCCCGTACTAGTGTTAGCCCCGATACGCAGTATTTT. Its translation is CASSSRTSVSPDTQYF. Combining the CDR3 with reference TRBV7-9 and TRBJ2-3 gives the whole variable domain DTGVSQNPRHKITKRGQNVTFRCDPISEHNRLYWYRQTLGQGPEFLTYFQNEAQLEKSRLLSDRFSAERPKGSFSTLEIQRTEQGDSAMYLCASSSRTSVSPDTQYFGPGTRLTVL.

Only a few counts were recorded for this clone. This chain connects TRBV15 to TRBJ2-1, with a weak D call TRBD2 (5 bases). The CDR3 extends over 15 amino acids. V gave up 5 bases and J gave up 0 bases, with 11 bases separating them. CDR1 and CDR2 (germline): LNHNV, YYDKDF (reference sequence). Here the CDR3 reads CATSSVASSYNEQFF. CDR3 bases: TGTGCCACCAGCTCTGTAGCGAGCTCCTACAATGAGCAGTTCTTC.

This sequence joins TRBV7-8 and TRBJ2-5, with TRBD2 matching 11 bases. The CDR3 contains 17 residues. Germline trimming cut 1 base from V and 2 bases from J; bases unmatched to any gene: 6. CDR1 is SGHVS, CDR2 FQNEAQ, per germline. CDR3 sequence (DNA): TGTGCCAGCAGCTTAGTTGTCACTAGCGGGGGACAAGAGACCCAGTACTTC. Translating it yields CASSLVVTSGGQETQYF.

The chain couples TRBV27 to TRBJ2-7, with TRBD2 matching over 8 bases. The V gene end was trimmed by 5 bases and the J gene end by 3 bases; junction bases not matched to a gene: 9. The CDR3 is made up of 15 amino acids. Germline CDR1 and CDR2: MNHEY and SMNVEV (reference sequence). The CDR3 spells CASSPRGGIIYEQYF. CDR3 DNA sequence: TGTGCCAGCAGTCCCCGGGGGGGTATTATCTACGAGCAGTACTTC.

This chain links TRBV9 with TRBJ1-2; 9 positions agree with TRBD1. CDR1 and CDR2 from the germline V gene are SGDLS and YYNGEE. With 3 bases clipped from V and 1 base from J, the junction kept 1 base outside the gene matches. CDR3 length: 14 amino acids. The CDR3 nucleotides are TGTGCCAGCAGCGGGGACAGGGATAACTATGGCTACACCTTC. It is translated as CASSGDRDNYGYTF.

CDR3 residues: CASSLSRDGYTF. Written as DNA, the CDR3 is TGTGCCAGCAGCTTGAGCAGGGATGGCTACACCTTC. The chain links TRBV5-8 to TRBJ1-2; tentatively, D is TRBD1 (5 bases). Per the germline V gene, CDR1 is SGHTS and CDR2 is YDEGEE. V dropped 1 base and J dropped 6 bases, with 7 bases sitting between them. The CDR3 loop spans 12 amino acids.

The genes are TRBV5-1 and TRBJ2-2, with 7 nucleotides matching TRBD1. This CDR3 is 16 amino acids long. V was clipped by 1 base and J by 8 bases; unmatched bases: 11. Germline V CDR1 and CDR2: SGHRS, YFSETQ. The CDR3 is CASSLPRGQVRGELFF. In nucleotides, the CDR3 is TGCGCCAGCAGCTTGCCCCGCGGACAGGTCAGAGGGGAGCTGTTTTTT.

V is TRBV6-1 and J is TRBJ2-5, with TRBD2 identical over 7 bases. This CDR3 is 15 amino acids long. The germline gives CDR1 MNHNS, CDR2 SASEGT. V shed 2 bases and J 1 base; nucleotides not matched to a gene: 4. The CDR3 coding sequence is TGTGCCAGCAGTGAACAGGGACTACTCCAAGAGACCCAGTACTTC. The encoded protein is CASSEQGLLQETQYF.

CDR3 sequence: CASSASLLVLSTDTQYF. The CDR3 nucleotides are TGTGCCAGCAGTGCATCTTTACTCGTCCTGAGCACAGATACGCAGTATTTT. The V gene is TRBV25-1, the J gene TRBJ2-3, with D unclear. The germline V gene encodes CDR1 MGHDK and CDR2 SYGVNS. V dropped 4 bases and J dropped 0 bases, with 17 bases sitting between them. The CDR3 spans 17 residues.

V and J are TRBV18 and TRBJ1-5; D is undetermined. The CDR3 is 14 residues long. Germline values: CDR1 KGHSH, CDR2 LQKENI. Deletions cut 6 bases from V and 4 bases from J, with 13 bases between. CDR3 DNA: TGTGCCAGCTCGACCAGAGGTCCTAATCAGCCCCAGCATTTT. Residues: CASSTRGPNQPQHF.

This clone was picked up a small number of times. In DNA form, the CDR3 reads TGTGCCAGCAGCTCGGGACAGGGGAGTTCACCCCTCCACTTT. This codes for CASSSGQGSSPLHF. The rearrangement links TRBV25-1 to TRBJ1-6; 10 positions match TRBD1. Losses at the gene ends were 6 bases for V and 9 bases for J; bases not matched to a gene: 5. The V gene's germline CDR1 is MGHDK and CDR2 SYGVNS. CDR3 length: 14 residues.

The chain recombines TRBV7-2 with TRBJ2-1; no reliable D call. With 5 bases removed from V and 6 bases from J, the gap between germline ends came to 8 bases. CDR3 length: 12 amino acids. CDR1 is SGHTA, CDR2 FQGNSA, per germline. CDR3 loop: CASSPPFNEQFF. Written as DNA, the CDR3 is TGTGCCAGCAGCCCCCCCTTCAATGAGCAGTTCTTC.

V usage is TRBV5-6 and J usage is TRBJ1-6, with D perhaps TRBD1 (5 bases). V was clipped by 1 base and J by 1 base, with 6 bases between them. Germline V gene data show CDR1 as SGHDT and CDR2 as YYEEEE. The length of the CDR3 is 15 residues. The CDR3 loop reads CASSLSGSYNSPLHF. In DNA, the CDR3 is TGTGCCAGCAGCTTGTCAGGGTCCTATAATTCACCCCTCCACTTT.

V usage is TRBV6-6 and J usage is TRBJ1-4, with D unresolved. V lost 6 bases and J lost 0, with 14 bases in between. This CDR3 spans 16 amino acids. Germline values: CDR1 MNHNY, CDR2 SVGAGI (reference sequence). In DNA form, the CDR3 reads TGTGCCAGCAGGTACCAGGTCATGGCAACTAATGAAAAACTGTTTTTT. Amino acid sequence: CASRYQVMATNEKLFF.

Only one count was recorded for this clone. This rearrangement joins TRBV6-1 to TRBJ1-2; 10 nucleotides agree with TRBD1. V shed 6 bases and J 5 bases; nucleotides not matched to a gene: 6. The CDR3 has 14 residues. Per germline, CDR1 MNHNS and CDR2 SASEGT. CDR3: CASRDGGQGYGYTF. The CDR3 region has the DNA TGTGCCAGCAGGGATGGGGGACAGGGGTATGGCTACACCTTC.

The chain uses TRBV5-5 and TRBJ2-1; D tentatively fits TRBD1 or TRBD2 (5 bases each). With 4 bases removed from V and 6 bases from J, the gap between germline ends came to 17 bases. Per germline, CDR1 SGHKS and CDR2 YYEKEE (reference sequence). CDR3 length equals 15 residues. CDR3 bases: TGTGCCAGCAGCGTGGGACGGACACCTATCAATGAGCAGTTCTTC. Encoded protein: CASSVGRTPINEQFF. The full variable domain, completed using reference TRBV5-5 and TRBJ2-1, is DAGVTQSPTHLIKTRGQQVTLRCSPISGHKSVSWYQQVLGQGPQFIFQYYEKEERGRGNFPDRFSARQFPNYSSELNVNALLLGDSALYLCASSVGRTPINEQFFGPGTRLTVL.

The CDR3 nucleotides are TGTGCCTGGAAGAGTGTGGACAGGAAAATCTCTGGGGCCAACGTCCTGACTTTC. It is translated as CAWKSVDRKISGANVLTF. The chain carries TRBV30 and TRBJ2-6, with 7 positions matching TRBD1. CDR3 size: 18 residues. Germline V gene data show CDR1 as GTSNPN and CDR2 as SVGIG (reference sequence). V was pared by 4 bases and J by 0 bases, with 12 bases of the junction left unmatched.

This clone was found a few times. The chain is built from TRBV5-6 and TRBJ1-6; D might be TRBD1 (6 bases). Germline V CDR1 and CDR2: SGHDT, YYEEEE. The ends were cut back, 4 bases at V and 4 bases at J, with 18 bases in the middle. The CDR3 length is 17 residues. CDR3 in amino acids: CASSLWTANVYNSPLHF. The CDR3 region has the DNA TGTGCCAGCAGCCTATGGACAGCAAACGTTTATAATTCACCCCTCCACTTT.

This rearrangement joins TRBV7-9 to TRBJ1-2, with TRBD1 identical over 8 bases. The J segment lost 6 bases and the V segment lost 6 bases, leaving 12 bases of the junction unmatched. CDR1 SEHNR and CDR2 FQNEAQ come from the germline V gene (reference sequence). The CDR3 totals 15 residues. CDR3 in amino acids: CASRSKTGEEDGYTF. The CDR3 region has the DNA TGTGCCAGCAGAAGTAAGACAGGGGAAGAGGATGGCTACACCTTC.